This T cell receptor beta chain comes out of a study of T and B cells in COVID-19 patients. Study details: Of approximately 20 active-infection patients, about 18 carried comorbidities linked to unfavorable COVID-19 outcome. Study results and caveats: Patients with COVID-19 reportedly showed strongly skewed T cell receptor beta variable and joining gene usage. Exclusive to the recovered cohort were some 2,300 TCR clusters, 31 of them with low generation probability.

Multiplex PCR with BIOMED2 TRB-A/B primer pools amplified TRB rearrangements. MiXCR, run by TCRdb on the multiplex PCR reads, gives a single entry per CDR3 protein. The table includes approximately 2,000 distinct CDR3 sequences, about 21% detected once. TRB was amplified from approximately 250-480 ng of blood genomic DNA. In this sample, this clonotype is medium-sized. Antigen: not known. V was shortened by 8 bases and J by 6 bases, with 20 bases between the two germline ends. The CDR3 is 15 amino acids. V gene TRBV12-3 or TRBV12-4 combines with J gene TRBJ2-1; D unclear. The TCR sequence derives from a human donor with active COVID-19. The material sequenced was blood. The CDR3 DNA sequence: TGTGCCAGCTCCGCCATGGTAACGATCGCCAATGAGCAGTTCTTC. This sequence encodes CASSAMVTIANEQFF.